These T cell receptor beta chains were read from a single sample in a study of T-cell reconstitution after alpha-beta-depleted transplantation in children. TCRdb re-derived calls from the PCR reads in MiXCR, one entry per CDR3 protein. The table includes about 170,000 distinct CDR3 sequences, more than 9.5% detected once. Source: PBMCs, taken before TCRalphabeta/CD19-depleted stem cell transplant. These receptors originate from a boy younger than 10 with acute myeloid leukemia, due to receive a stem cell transplant. Each CDR3 is given with its conserved first and last residue. D genes are given only for firm matches. Some rows have no size entry. The others give once, few or many, or a class for an expanded clone.

j_gene: TRBJ1-1; abundance: many; v_gene: TRBV2; d_gene: -; CDR3nt: TGTGCCAGCAGGACAATAGGGACGCGCACTGAAGCTTTCTTT; CDR3aa: CASRTIGTRTEAFF
j_gene: TRBJ1-5; abundance: many; v_gene: TRBV7-2; d_gene: -; CDR3nt: TGTGCCAGCAGTCTAACCCCTATTAGCAATCAGCCCCAGCATTTT; CDR3aa: CASSLTPISNQPQHF
j_gene: TRBJ2-3; abundance: -; v_gene: TRBV30; d_gene: TRBD2; CDR3nt: TGTGCCGGAAGTTGGACTAGCGGGGCCTCTGATACGCAGTATTTT; CDR3aa: CAGSWTSGASDTQYF
j_gene: TRBJ2-1; abundance: many; v_gene: TRBV12-3/TRBV12-4; d_gene: TRBD2; CDR3nt: TGTGCCGGAGGGACTAGCGGACACAATGAGCAGTTCTTC; CDR3aa: CAGGTSGHNEQFF
j_gene: TRBJ2-7; abundance: many; v_gene: TRBV5-1; d_gene: TRBD2; CDR3nt: TGCGCCAGCAGCAGCGGGACCCCCAACGAGCAGTACTTC; CDR3aa: CASSSGTPNEQYF
j_gene: TRBJ1-6; abundance: many; v_gene: TRBV6-5; d_gene: -; CDR3nt: TGTGCCAGCAGTTTGGGGTATTCACCCCTCCACTTT; CDR3aa: CASSLGYSPLHF
j_gene: TRBJ2-1; abundance: many; v_gene: TRBV29-1; d_gene: TRBD1; CDR3nt: TGCAGCGTTGACCGGACAGGGGACCGGTACAATGAGCAGTTCTTC; CDR3aa: CSVDRTGDRYNEQFF
j_gene: TRBJ1-3; abundance: many; v_gene: TRBV6-5; d_gene: TRBD1; CDR3nt: TGTGCCAGCAGTTACCGGGACAGTAAGGACACCATATATTTT; CDR3aa: CASSYRDSKDTIYF
j_gene: TRBJ2-1; abundance: many; v_gene: TRBV10-3; d_gene: -; CDR3nt: TGTGCCATCAGTGGGTACAGGGCTAGTGAGAATGAGCAGTTCTTC; CDR3aa: CAISGYRASENEQFF
j_gene: TRBJ1-1; abundance: -; v_gene: TRBV7-2; d_gene: -; CDR3nt: TGTGCCAGCACCCACGGGGTGGGAAGGGCTGAAGCTTTCTTT; CDR3aa: CASTHGVGRAEAFF
j_gene: TRBJ2-5; abundance: many; v_gene: TRBV20-1; d_gene: TRBD2; CDR3nt: TGCAGTGCTAGTGGGGCTAGCGGGGTCCAAGAGACCCAGTACTTC; CDR3aa: CSASGASGVQETQYF
j_gene: TRBJ1-2; abundance: many; v_gene: TRBV12-3/TRBV12-4; d_gene: TRBD1; CDR3nt: TGTGCCAGCAGCCTGGATGGACAGGGGGGATATGGCTACACCTTC; CDR3aa: CASSLDGQGGYGYTF
j_gene: TRBJ2-2; abundance: -; v_gene: TRBV28; d_gene: -; CDR3nt: TGTGCCAGCAGTTTAGTCGGAGGGGGCTTCCTGGGGACCGGGGAGCTGTTTTTT; CDR3aa: CASSLVGGGFLGTGELFF
j_gene: TRBJ2-7; abundance: few; v_gene: TRBV28; d_gene: -; CDR3nt: TGTGCCAGCAGGGTGGGATCCTACGAGCAGTACTTC; CDR3aa: CASRVGSYEQYF
j_gene: TRBJ1-1; abundance: many; v_gene: TRBV7-2; d_gene: -; CDR3nt: TGTGCCAGCAGCTACAGAACTCCGAACACTGAAGCTTTCTTT; CDR3aa: CASSYRTPNTEAFF
j_gene: TRBJ2-3; abundance: many; v_gene: TRBV20-1; d_gene: -; CDR3nt: TGCAGTGCTCCCCCTTTATCCACAGATACGCAGTATTTT; CDR3aa: CSAPPLSTDTQYF
j_gene: TRBJ2-3; abundance: -; v_gene: TRBV11-2; d_gene: -; CDR3nt: TGTGCCAGCAGCTCGCCCCGAGGGTGGGGGCGGTGGGGGGATACGCAGTATTTT; CDR3aa: CASSSPRGWGRWGDTQYF
j_gene: TRBJ1-1; abundance: many; v_gene: TRBV12-3/TRBV12-4; d_gene: -; CDR3nt: TGTGCCAGCAGTCCCATGAACACTGAAGCTTTCTTT; CDR3aa: CASSPMNTEAFF
j_gene: TRBJ2-5; abundance: many; v_gene: TRBV29-1; d_gene: TRBD1; CDR3nt: TGCAGCGCACGGACAGGGATCGGCCAAGAGACCCAGTACTTC; CDR3aa: CSARTGIGQETQYF
j_gene: TRBJ1-2; abundance: many; v_gene: TRBV28; d_gene: -; CDR3nt: TGTGCCAGCTCTTGGATGGACTATGGCTACACCTTC; CDR3aa: CASSWMDYGYTF
j_gene: TRBJ2-3; abundance: many; v_gene: TRBV20-1; d_gene: -; CDR3nt: TGCAGTGCTAATCTAAGGGGGGGGTACCCCAAGGATACGCAGTATTTT; CDR3aa: CSANLRGGYPKDTQYF
j_gene: TRBJ2-2; abundance: many; v_gene: TRBV5-1; d_gene: TRBD1; CDR3nt: TGCGCCAGCAGCTCGCGACAGGGAGCGAACACCGGGGAGCTGTTTTTT; CDR3aa: CASSSRQGANTGELFF
j_gene: TRBJ2-3; abundance: many; v_gene: TRBV5-1; d_gene: -; CDR3nt: TGCGCCAGCAGCTTGACCGGGGGTTGGACAGATACGCAGTATTTT; CDR3aa: CASSLTGGWTDTQYF
j_gene: TRBJ1-5; abundance: -; v_gene: TRBV23-1; d_gene: -; CDR3nt: TGCGCCAGCCGCAGGGGTACCGGCAATCAGCCCCAGCATTTT; CDR3aa: CASRRGTGNQPQHF
j_gene: TRBJ2-3; abundance: many; v_gene: TRBV10-3; d_gene: TRBD1; CDR3nt: TGTGCCATCAGGGAGGACAGGGATCACACAGATACGCAGTATTTT; CDR3aa: CAIREDRDHTDTQYF
j_gene: TRBJ2-3; abundance: few; v_gene: TRBV19; d_gene: TRBD2; CDR3nt: TGTGCCAGTAGTATAAGACTAGCGGGGGACTACACAGATACGCAGTATTTT; CDR3aa: CASSIRLAGDYTDTQYF
j_gene: TRBJ2-3; abundance: many; v_gene: TRBV5-1; d_gene: -; CDR3nt: TGCGCCAGCAGCTTGGTAGGATACACAGATACGCAGTATTTT; CDR3aa: CASSLVGYTDTQYF
j_gene: TRBJ2-1; abundance: many; v_gene: TRBV19; d_gene: TRBD2; CDR3nt: TGTGCCAGTAGTATCGGGACTAGCGGGACCAATGAGCAGTTCTTC; CDR3aa: CASSIGTSGTNEQFF
j_gene: TRBJ2-3; abundance: many; v_gene: TRBV4-2; d_gene: TRBD1; CDR3nt: TGTGCCGTCGACAGGGGGGACACAGATACGCAGTATTTT; CDR3aa: CAVDRGDTDTQYF
j_gene: TRBJ1-1; abundance: many; v_gene: TRBV7-3; d_gene: -; CDR3nt: TGTGCCAGCAGCTTAACTCAGGGTGGTGAAGCTTTCTTT; CDR3aa: CASSLTQGGEAFF
j_gene: TRBJ2-3; abundance: many; v_gene: TRBV28; d_gene: -; CDR3nt: TGTGCCAGCAGTCGTTTTGGCACAGATACGCAGTATTTT; CDR3aa: CASSRFGTDTQYF
j_gene: TRBJ2-3; abundance: many; v_gene: TRBV27; d_gene: TRBD1; CDR3nt: TGTGCCAGCAGTTGGACAGGGGGGGGCACAGATACGCAGTATTTT; CDR3aa: CASSWTGGGTDTQYF
j_gene: TRBJ1-1; abundance: many; v_gene: TRBV18; d_gene: -; CDR3nt: TGTGCCAGCTCACCGGGGATGAACACTGAAGCTTTCTTT; CDR3aa: CASSPGMNTEAFF
j_gene: TRBJ2-1; abundance: many; v_gene: TRBV5-1; d_gene: -; CDR3nt: TGCGCCAGCAGCCTACCCCGGATAAGCTCCTACAATGAGCAGTTCTTC; CDR3aa: CASSLPRISSYNEQFF
j_gene: TRBJ2-5; abundance: -; v_gene: TRBV28; d_gene: -; CDR3nt: TGTGCCAGCGGCCCCGGACTGACGTCCAGCCAAGAGACCCAGTACTTC; CDR3aa: CASGPGLTSSQETQYF
j_gene: TRBJ1-2; abundance: many; v_gene: TRBV20-1; d_gene: -; CDR3nt: TGCAGTGCTCCAACCCCGGTCCTAAACTATGGCTACACCTTC; CDR3aa: CSAPTPVLNYGYTF
j_gene: TRBJ2-1; abundance: many; v_gene: TRBV6-5; d_gene: -; CDR3nt: TGTGCCAGCAGCCGCGGGGTAGCGTCCTACAATGAGCAGTTCTTC; CDR3aa: CASSRGVASYNEQFF